The 28 T cell receptor beta chains listed next were all sequenced from one sample in a study of T-cell reconstitution after alpha-beta-depleted transplantation in children. Unique molecular identifiers were incorporated during preparation of the TCRbeta library. TCRdb reprocessed the PCR reads via MiXCR and lists one record per CDR3 protein. The sample gives 4,000 or so distinct CDR3 sequences, roughly 24% of which show up once; about three fifths is in the top ten. The material was PBMCs, mostly from graft donor cells, obtained 60 days after TCRalphabeta/CD19-depleted stem cell transplant. These receptor sequences come from a boy younger than two who had a stem cell transplant for acute myeloid leukemia, so the T cells may come from the graft donor.

The chain combines TRBV2 with TRBJ1-1, with a possible D match to TRBD1 (6 bases). This CDR3 comprises 12 residues. V was pared by 5 bases and J by 11 bases, with 15 bases between. Germline CDR1 SNHLY, CDR2 FYNNEI. The CDR3 DNA follows: TGTGCCAGCAGTCTTACAGGGTTGGCGGCTTTCTTT. Encoded protein: CASSLTGLAAFF.

This clonotype was counted at least ten times. V is TRBV28 and J is TRBJ1-3; D not resolved. Germline lookup yields CDR1 MDHEN and CDR2 SYDVKM. V lost 6 bases, J lost 4 bases, and 16 bases lay in between. This CDR3 region has 15 residues. The CDR3 DNA follows: TGTGCCAGCAGACCACCAAATGAGAGGGGAAACACCATATATTTT. Translation: CASRPPNERGNTIYF.

This clonotype was recorded many times. The chain couples TRBV11-2 to TRBJ1-5; D might be TRBD1 (6 bases). Trimming took off 4 bases at V and 4 bases at J, with 11 bases between the two ends. Germline CDR1 and CDR2: SGHAT and FQNNGV. This CDR3 is 14 amino acids long. CDR3 region: CASSYDRTNQPQHF. CDR3 sequence (DNA): TGTGCCAGCAGCTACGACAGGACGAATCAGCCCCAGCATTTT.

This clonotype was counted at least ten times. The rearrangement links TRBV4-1 to TRBJ2-2; D is perhaps TRBD1 or TRBD2 (5 bases each). CDR1 MGHRA and CDR2 YSYEKL come from the germline V gene. The V and J ends lost 3 bases and 4 bases respectively, with 15 bases between them. The CDR3 has 16 amino acids. In nucleotides, the CDR3 is TGCGCCAGCAGCCAGCCCAGGGACCTGGGCACCGGGGAGCTGTTTTTT. It codes for CASSQPRDLGTGELFF.

Within the sample, this clonotype is medium-sized. The V call is TRBV5-1, the J call TRBJ1-5; 8 bases line up with TRBD1. The germline CDR1 and CDR2 sequences are SGHRS and YFSETQ. V trimming: 5 bases; J trimming: 3 bases; junction bases outside the gene matches: 7. The CDR3 consists of 15 residues. The CDR3 here is CASSQTGEVNQPQHF. The CDR3 DNA follows: TGCGCCAGCAGTCAGACAGGGGAGGTCAATCAGCCCCAGCATTTT.

At least ten counts were recorded for this clonotype. The chain recombines TRBV12-3 or TRBV12-4 with TRBJ2-3; TRBD2 matches at 8 bases. This CDR3 is 15 amino acids long. V lost 5 bases and J lost 2; bases outside the gene matches: 6. For the CDR3, the DNA is TGTGCCAGCAGTCTTAGCGGGGTAAACACAGATACGCAGTATTTT. It yields the protein CASSLSGVNTDTQYF.

Many counts were recorded for this clonotype. The chain couples TRBV6-4 to TRBJ1-6; 7 bases agree with TRBD1. The ends lost 4 bases at V and 7 bases at J; junction bases unmatched: 1. The CDR3 is 13 residues long. The germline gives CDR1 MRHNA, CDR2 SNTAGT. Written as DNA, the CDR3 is TGTGCCAGCAGTGCGACAGGGAATTCACCCCTCCACTTT. It translates to CASSATGNSPLHF.

V is TRBV4-3 and J is TRBJ2-3, with TRBD1 matching over 10 bases. J was trimmed by 6 bases and V by 4 bases; bases with no gene match: 7. The CDR3 is 15 residues long. Germline values: CDR1 LGHNA, CDR2 YSLEER. The CDR3 region has the DNA TGCGCCAGCAGCCCAGGGGACAGGGGACTGGATACGCAGTATTTT. Translation: CASSPGDRGLDTQYF.

This clonotype has a handful of counts. The rearrangement uses TRBV2 and TRBJ2-7; no clear D. CDR1 is SNHLY and CDR2 is FYNNEI in the germline V gene. Trimming left V 10 bases short and J 5 bases short, with 3 bases between. The CDR3 runs to 8 residues. The CDR3 loop is CANHEQYV. The CDR3 region has the DNA TGTGCCAACCACGAGCAGTACGTC.

The chain uses TRBV18 and TRBJ2-5; D not resolved. The CDR3 contains 12 residues. V was clipped by 2 bases and J by 0 bases, with 1 base between them. The germline CDR1 and CDR2 sequences are KGHSH and LQKENI. CDR3 in amino acids: CASSPNQETQYF. Here the CDR3 DNA reads TGTGCCAGCTCACCAAACCAAGAGACCCAGTACTTC.

The chain has TRBV4-3 and TRBJ1-3; D not resolved. Trimming left V 0 bases short and J 2 bases short, with 11 bases between. The germline V gene has CDR1 LGHNA and CDR2 YSLEER. The CDR3 totals 16 residues. CDR3: CASSQDRAAPGNTIYF. The CDR3 coding sequence is TGCGCCAGCAGCCAAGATCGGGCAGCTCCTGGAAACACCATATATTTT.

This clonotype was detected ten times or more. The V call is TRBV20-1, the J call TRBJ2-4; 8 bases are shared with TRBD1. Germline lookup yields CDR1 DFQATT and CDR2 SNEGSKA (reference sequence). CDR3 length: 14 amino acids. After removal of 6 bases from V and 8 bases from J, the junction contained 12 bases not matched to a gene. The CDR3 loop reads CSAPGDRRLYIQYF. CDR3 nucleotide sequence: TGCAGTGCCCCCGGGGACAGGCGGTTGTACATTCAGTACTTC.

This clonotype was recorded many times. V and J are TRBV2 and TRBJ1-1; a weak D match, TRBD1 (5 bases). The CDR3 has 16 amino acids. The V end was cut by 0 bases, the J end by 0 bases, with 11 bases between. Germline CDR1 reads SNHLY; CDR2 reads FYNNEI. The DNA for the CDR3 is TGTGCCAGCAGTGAAGCGCTTGGGACGGTGAACACTGAAGCTTTCTTT. It translates to CASSEALGTVNTEAFF.

The sample holds many counts of this clonotype. The chain is built from TRBV13 and TRBJ2-6; unclear D gene. The CDR3 loop spans 15 amino acids. The V end was cut by 7 bases, the J end by 1 base, with 11 bases between. CDR1 and CDR2 (germline): PRHDT, FYEKMQ (reference sequence). The CDR3 region is CASTTDLSGANVLTF. The CDR3 DNA reads TGTGCCAGCACCACGGACCTTTCTGGGGCCAACGTCCTGACTTTC.

This clonotype was observed at least ten times. The V call is TRBV28, the J call TRBJ2-5, with TRBD1 matching 7 bases. The CDR3 runs to 16 residues. Germline V gene data show CDR1 as MDHEN and CDR2 as SYDVKM. With 5 bases clipped from V and 2 bases from J, the junction kept 11 bases outside the gene matches. The CDR3 protein is CASSPDEDRTQETQYF. CDR3 nucleotides: TGTGCCAGCAGTCCGGATGAGGACAGGACTCAAGAGACCCAGTACTTC. The full variable domain, rest sourced from reference TRBV28 and TRBJ2-5, is DVKVTQSSRYLVKRTGEKVFLECVQDMDHENMFWYRQDPGLGLRLIYFSYDVKMKEKGDIPEGYSVSREKKERFSLILESASTNQTSMYLCASSPDEDRTQETQYFGPGTRLLVL.

Sample share makes this clonotype medium-sized (0.01 to 0.1%). The rearrangement uses TRBV6-1 and TRBJ2-7, with no clear D. Germline V gene sequence: CDR1 MNHNS, CDR2 SASEGT. Trimming shortened V by 2 bases and J by 7 bases, and 9 bases separated the two germline ends. CDR3 length equals 12 residues. Written as DNA, the CDR3 is TGTGCCAGCAGTGAATCCTTCAGGGAGCAGTACGTC. Translated: CASSESFREQYV.

In this sample, this clonotype turned up many times. The chain is built from TRBV7-9 and TRBJ1-4; perhaps TRBD1 as D (5 bases). CDR3 length: 14 amino acids. Per the germline V gene, CDR1 is SEHNR and CDR2 is FQNEAQ (reference sequence). V was cut by 5 bases and J by 8 bases, with 15 bases left in between. The CDR3 here is CASSPGGSGEKLFF. In DNA, the CDR3 is TGTGCCAGCAGCCCCGGGGGTAGCGGCGAAAAACTGTTTTTT.

In this sample, this clonotype turned up once. The CDR3 sequence is CSVRQEGVETQYF. For the CDR3, the DNA is TGCAGCGTGCGACAGGAGGGTGTAGAGACCCAGTACTTC. The gene calls are TRBV29-1 and TRBJ2-5; D may match TRBD1 or TRBD2 (6 bases each). Trimming shortened V by 6 bases and J by 4 bases, and 15 bases separated the two germline ends. The CDR3 has 13 amino acids. CDR1 is SQVTM and CDR2 is ANQGSEA in the germline V gene. The variable domain in full, completed from reference TRBV29-1 and TRBJ2-5, reads SAVISQKPSRDICQRGTSLTIQCQVDSQVTMMFWYRQQPGQSLTLIATANQGSEATYESGFVIDKFPISRPNLTFSTLTVSNMSPEDSSIYLCSVRQEGVETQYFGPGTRLLVL.

In this sample, this clonotype is medium-sized. The rearrangement links TRBV10-3 to TRBJ2-3, with D hard to call. V dropped 2 bases and J dropped 2 bases, with 8 bases sitting between them. Germline V lookup: CDR1 ENHRY, CDR2 SYGVKD. The CDR3 runs 14 residues. CDR3 loop: CAISEEEVTDTQYF. DNA for the CDR3: TGTGCCATCAGTGAGGAAGAAGTCACAGATACGCAGTATTTT.

The chain uses TRBV4-1 and TRBJ2-1; D uncertain. The germline CDR1 and CDR2 sequences are MGHRA and YSYEKL. Trimming stripped 6 bases from V and 0 bases from J, with 12 bases between. The CDR3 is 15 amino acids. CDR3 in amino acids: CASSYDRSSYNEQFF. The DNA for the CDR3 is TGCGCCAGCAGTTACGACCGAAGCTCCTACAATGAGCAGTTCTTC.

This clonotype was seen many times. The chain has TRBV6-1 and TRBJ2-7; maybe TRBD1 (6 bases). This CDR3 region has 16 residues. Trimming cost V 3 bases and J 5 bases, with 20 bases left between them. Germline CDR1 reads MNHNS; CDR2 reads SASEGT. The CDR3 protein is CASSEDHKADRHEQYV. The CDR3 DNA sequence: TGTGCCAGCAGTGAGGACCACAAGGCAGACAGGCACGAGCAGTACGTC.

This clonotype was counted at least ten times. V is TRBV29-1 and J is TRBJ1-5; 8 positions agree with TRBD1. Germline V gene sequence: CDR1 SQVTM, CDR2 ANQGSEA. V lost 4 bases to trimming and J lost 4 bases; unmatched junction nucleotides: 0. The CDR3 loop spans 12 amino acids. CDR3 amino acids: CSVGQGNQPQHF. CDR3 nucleotides: TGCAGCGTTGGACAGGGGAATCAGCCCCAGCATTTT. The full variable domain, completed using reference TRBV29-1 and TRBJ1-5, is SAVISQKPSRDICQRGTSLTIQCQVDSQVTMMFWYRQQPGQSLTLIATANQGSEATYESGFVIDKFPISRPNLTFSTLTVSNMSPEDSSIYLCSVGQGNQPQHFGDGTRLSIL.

This clonotype is categorized as medium-sized (0.01 to 0.1%). The CDR3 protein is CATSRGGSSYEQYF. The CDR3 nucleotides are TGTGCCACCAGCAGAGGGGGTTCTTCCTACGAGCAGTACTTC. V usage is TRBV15 and J usage is TRBJ2-7, with D uncertain. Trimming shortened V by 1 base and J by 1 base, and 8 bases separated the two germline ends. This CDR3 contains 14 residues. The germline V gene encodes CDR1 LNHNV and CDR2 YYDKDF (reference sequence).

This clonotype showed up many times. The chain combines TRBV7-9 with TRBJ1-2; D not certain. The CDR3 has 16 residues. Germline lookup yields CDR1 SEHNR and CDR2 FQNEAQ (reference sequence). Trimming cost V 1 base and J 0 bases, with 12 bases left between them. Written as DNA, the CDR3 is TGTGCCAGCAGCTTAGACCGCAGCCAGGCTAACTATGGCTACACCTTC. It translates to CASSLDRSQANYGYTF. The full variable domain, with the rest looked up from reference TRBV7-9 and TRBJ1-2, is DTGVSQNPRHKITKRGQNVTFRCDPISEHNRLYWYRQTLGQGPEFLTYFQNEAQLEKSRLLSDRFSAERPKGSFSTLEIQRTEQGDSAMYLCASSLDRSQANYGYTFGSGTRLTVV.

This clonotype was recorded at least ten times. The chain has TRBV9 and TRBJ1-1; maybe TRBD1 (5 bases). Trimming stripped 4 bases from V and 4 bases from J, with 20 bases between. The length of the CDR3 is 16 residues. Per germline, CDR1 SGDLS and CDR2 YYNGEE. CDR3 nucleotides: TGTGCCAGCAGCCCCGGAACGGGACGGTCGGGCACTGAAGCTTTCTTT. It yields the protein CASSPGTGRSGTEAFF.

This clonotype occurred many times. The chain links TRBV5-1 to TRBJ1-5; D not resolved. V lost 3 bases and J lost 3, with 13 bases in between. This CDR3 is built from 15 residues. Per the germline V gene, CDR1 is SGHRS and CDR2 is YFSETQ. DNA of the CDR3: TGCGCCAGCAGCTCATTGGGCCTCCCCAATCAGCCCCAGCATTTT. It specifies CASSSLGLPNQPQHF.

In its sample, this clonotype is medium-sized. The chain recombines TRBV6-6 with TRBJ1-1; D uncertain. Germline CDR1 reads MNHNY; CDR2 reads SVGAGI (reference sequence). Trimming took 0 bases from V and 8 from J, leaving 7 bases between them. CDR3 length: 12 amino acids. The CDR3 is CASSYSREEAFF. The DNA for the CDR3 is TGTGCCAGCAGTTACTCTCGGGAGGAAGCTTTCTTT.

This clonotype was observed many times. The V gene is TRBV18, the J gene TRBJ2-7; a weak D match, TRBD1 (6 bases). With 6 bases removed from V and 3 bases from J, the gap between germline ends came to 9 bases. CDR3 length equals 12 residues. Per the germline V gene, CDR1 is KGHSH and CDR2 is LQKENI. The CDR3 loop reads CASSARGYEQYV. The CDR3 DNA reads TGTGCCAGCTCCGCCAGGGGCTACGAGCAGTACGTC.